The 28 T cell receptor beta chains reported below all come from one sample, sequenced in a study of T cells in localized non-small cell lung cancer. Using immunoSEQ multiplex PCR, the repertoire was profiled, and TCRdb retains in-frame clones only, with some absent. The sample has over 20,000 clones, around 85% seen once. The sequencing here drew on PBMCs, taken before any cancer treatment. All receptors come from a woman aged 35-70 years with stage II squamous cell lung carcinoma.

The CDR3: CASTIRPHTRAGEVSGEQYF. The DNA for the CDR3 is TGTGCCAGCACCATCCGCCCCCATACTCGAGCGGGAGAGGTTTCGGGTGAGCAGTACTTC. The chain recombines TRBV7-8 with TRBJ2-7, with 8 bases matching TRBD2. V dropped 7 bases and J dropped 7; count of bases not matched to a gene: 30. Germline CDR1 SGHVS, CDR2 FQNEAQ. This CDR3 comprises 20 residues.

The chain links TRBV9 to TRBJ2-3; TRBD2 aligns across 11 bases. This CDR3 spans 17 amino acids. From germline, CDR1 is SGDLS and CDR2 YYNGEE. The trim removed 4 bases at V and 4 bases at J, leaving 11 bases unmatched. For the CDR3, the DNA is TGTGCCAGCAGCTTAGGGACTAGCGGCTCTGGCCCAGATACGCAGTATTTT. This gives the protein CASSLGTSGSGPDTQYF.

Concerning this clone: A junction boundary mismatches the germline segment, possibly from a read error. V is TRBV9 and J is TRBJ2-7; D could derive from TRBD1 or TRBD2 (5 bases each). CDR1 SGDLS and CDR2 YYNGEE come from the germline V gene. The CDR3 totals 15 residues. DNA for the CDR3: TGTGCCAGCAACGTAGATTGGGGACCTCCCTACGAGCAGTACTTC. It is translated as CASNVDWGPPYEQYF.

The V call is TRBV14, the J call TRBJ1-1; TRBD1 matches 7 bases. CDR3 length: 16 residues. Germline CDR1 and CDR2: SGHDN and FVKESK. With V trimmed by 1 base and J by 5 bases, 10 bases remained unmatched. The CDR3 nucleotides are TGTGCCAGCAGCCAAGGGGCGGGCAGGGGGAGAACTGAAGCTTTCTTT. Its protein product is CASSQGAGRGRTEAFF.

The chain employs TRBV11-3 and TRBJ2-1; D gene uncertain. The V gene lost 3 bases and the J gene lost 8 bases, with 8 bases spanning the gap. The CDR3 consists of 12 residues. Germline V gene sequence: CDR1 SGHNT, CDR2 YENEEA. In DNA, the CDR3 is TGTGCCAGCAGCTTGGTGAGATATGAGCAGTTCTTC. As protein: CASSLVRYEQFF.

The chain uses TRBV21-1 and TRBJ2-5; the DNA was not compared with TRBD2, the D call given in the table. TRBV21-1 is labeled a pseudogene. This CDR3 comprises 12 residues. The CDR3 loop reads CASPGRAETQYF. The CDR3 DNA is TGTGCCAGCCCGGGGAGAGCAGAGACCCAGTACTTC.

The chain couples TRBV6-6 to TRBJ2-1; tentative D call: TRBD1 (6 bases). The germline V and J ends were trimmed by 4 bases and 6 bases, with 13 bases remaining between them. This CDR3 spans 14 amino acids. Germline-derived CDR1 and CDR2 are MNHNY and SVGAGI (reference sequence). The DNA of the CDR3 is TGTGCCAGCAGTTCAGCGATAGGGGGCAATGAGCAGTTCTTC. This sequence encodes CASSSAIGGNEQFF.

This chain uses TRBV19 with TRBJ2-2, with 9 bases lining up with TRBD2. From germline, CDR1 is LNHDA and CDR2 SQIVND (reference sequence). Losses at the gene ends were 7 bases for V and 1 base for J; bases not matched to a gene: 4. This CDR3 is 15 amino acids long. The CDR3 reads CASTPAGGNTGELFF. CDR3 nucleotides: TGTGCCAGTACCCCAGCGGGAGGGAACACCGGGGAGCTGTTTTTT.

This clone was seen only once. The chain joins TRBV19 to TRBJ2-1, with TRBD2 matching over 9 bases. With 6 bases clipped from V and 5 bases from J, the junction kept 8 bases outside the gene matches. This CDR3 comprises 15 residues. Germline V gene data show CDR1 as LNHDA and CDR2 as SQIVND (reference sequence). CDR3 coding DNA: TGTGCCAGTAGCCGGACTAGCGCGACCAACAATGAGCAGTTCTTC. This translates into CASSRTSATNNEQFF. Supplemented by reference TRBV19 and TRBJ2-1, the full variable domain reads DGGITQSPKYLFRKEGQNVTLSCEQNLNHDAMYWYRQDPGQGLRLIYYSQIVNDFQKGDIAEGYSVSREKKESFPLTVTSAQKNPTAFYLCASSRTSATNNEQFFGPGTRLTVL.

The chain joins TRBV4-1 to TRBJ2-1; TRBD1 or TRBD2 may be the D gene (6 bases each). Germline CDR1 is MGHRA and CDR2 is YSYEKL. The CDR3 is made up of 12 amino acids. V lost 6 bases and J lost 9, with 12 bases in between. CDR3 amino acids: CASRGGSGEQFF. In DNA, the CDR3 is TGCGCCAGCAGAGGGGGGAGCGGTGAGCAGTTCTTC.

J is TRBJ2-7 and V is TRBV5-1; maybe TRBD2 (5 bases). Germline V gene lookup returns CDR1 SGHRS and CDR2 YFSETQ. V lost 1 base and J lost 0, with 8 bases in between. The CDR3 sequence is 14 residues long. Here the CDR3 DNA reads TGCGCCAGCAGCTTGTTCGGGGACTCCTACGAGCAGTACTTC. Residues: CASSLFGDSYEQYF.

DNA of the CDR3: TGTGCCAGCAGCTTGGCCGATAATGGGAACGAGCAGTACTTC. Residues: CASSLADNGNEQYF. This chain uses TRBV5-5 with TRBJ2-7; no clear D. The CDR3 contains 14 residues. Germline lookup yields CDR1 SGHKS and CDR2 YYEKEE (reference sequence). The germline V and J ends were trimmed by 0 bases and 5 bases, with 12 bases remaining between them.

The V gene is TRBV7-8, the J gene TRBJ1-1, with D possibly matching TRBD1 (5 bases). The V end was cut by 5 bases, the J end by 1 base, with 14 bases between. Germline V gene sequence: CDR1 SGHVS, CDR2 FQNEAQ. CDR3 length: 15 residues. The DNA for the CDR3 is TGTGCCAGCAGCATCCCCGGGACCCCGAACACTGAAGCTTTCTTT. Translated, it gives CASSIPGTPNTEAFF.

The rearrangement links TRBV10-2 to TRBJ1-2, with 7 nucleotides matching TRBD1. There are 13 residues in the CDR3. Per the germline V gene, CDR1 is WSHSY and CDR2 is SAAADI. V lost 3 bases, J lost 2 bases, and 0 bases stayed unmatched. The CDR3 region is CASSEGGNYGYTF. The CDR3 coding sequence is TGCGCCAGCAGTGAAGGGGGCAACTATGGCTACACCTTC.

This clone was picked up one time. J is TRBJ2-1 and V is TRBV11-2, with a tentative D call TRBD1 (6 bases). With 5 bases removed from V and 9 bases from J, the gap between germline ends came to 11 bases. The CDR3 length is 12 residues. CDR1 and CDR2 (germline): SGHAT, FQNNGV. CDR3 loop: CASSPIRGEQFF. CDR3 nucleotides: TGTGCCAGCAGCCCCATCAGGGGTGAGCAGTTCTTC.

This chain joins TRBV27 and TRBJ1-5; tentatively, D is TRBD1 (6 bases). The CDR3 runs to 18 residues. Trimming removed 10 bases from V and 6 bases from J, with 31 bases in between. Germline V lookup: CDR1 MNHEY, CDR2 SMNVEV (reference sequence). The CDR3, as DNA: TGTGCCACCTCGATATCTGCCCCAGGGGCGCTGACCTCTCAGCCCCAGCATTTT. It encodes CATSISAPGALTSQPQHF.

The chain couples TRBV5-1 to TRBJ2-1, with 8 nucleotides matching TRBD2. The CDR3 totals 13 residues. Germline V lookup: CDR1 SGHRS, CDR2 YFSETQ. Trimming removed 7 bases from V and 6 bases from J; junction bases left unmatched: 6. The chain's CDR3 is CASGPGLVNEQFF. In DNA form, the CDR3 reads TGCGCCAGCGGCCCGGGACTAGTCAATGAGCAGTTCTTC.

This clone has a handful of counts. The CDR3 nucleotides are TGTGCCAGCAGCTTATGGGGGCGGGTCACCGGGGAGCTGTTTTTT. Its protein product is CASSLWGRVTGELFF. V gene TRBV7-2 combines with J gene TRBJ2-2; D is possibly TRBD1 (6 bases). Trimming took 2 bases from V and 4 from J, leaving 11 bases between them. CDR1 is SGHTA and CDR2 is FQGNSA in the germline V gene. This CDR3 is built from 15 residues.

This chain joins TRBV7-8 and TRBJ2-1; D is possibly TRBD1 (5 bases). The germline CDR1 and CDR2 sequences are SGHVS and FQNEAQ. This CDR3 region has 13 residues. The V end was cut by 4 bases, the J end by 6 bases, with 10 bases between. CDR3 protein: CASSSDRSNEQFF. In DNA, the CDR3 is TGTGCCAGCAGCTCCGACAGAAGCAATGAGCAGTTCTTC.

The V and J genes are TRBV21-1 and TRBJ2-5; the table's D call of TRBD1 was not tested on the DNA. TRBV21-1 is annotated as a pseudogene. The CDR3 is 17 residues long. The CDR3 is CASSIFWTGGDGETQYF. CDR3 nucleotides: TGTGCCAGCAGCATTTTCTGGACAGGGGGCGATGGGGAGACCCAGTACTTC.

J is TRBJ2-7 and V is TRBV25-1; perhaps TRBD1 as D (5 bases). The CDR3 has 16 residues. The germline V and J ends were trimmed by 1 base and 0 bases, with 13 bases remaining between them. CDR1 and CDR2 (germline): MGHDK, SYGVNS. CDR3: CASSEWAGSTSYEQYF. The CDR3 DNA is TGTGCCAGCAGTGAATGGGCAGGGTCCACCTCCTACGAGCAGTACTTC.

J is TRBJ1-4 and V is TRBV5-8; D is unclear. CDR3 length: 14 amino acids. CDR1 is SGHTS, CDR2 YDEGEE, per germline. V was trimmed by 4 bases and J by 8 bases, leaving 15 bases between them. DNA for the CDR3: TGTGCCAGCAGCCGGACCGGGAGGGAGGAAAAACTGTTTTTT. This encodes CASSRTGREEKLFF.

This clone was seen only once. The V and J genes are TRBV6-5 and TRBJ2-6, with D unclear. The CDR3 contains 10 residues. Between the trimmed V and J ends, which lost 8 bases and 9 bases, there was a span of 5 bases. The germline V gene has CDR1 MNHEY and CDR2 SVGAGI. The CDR3 bases are TGTGCCAGCGGATACAACGTCCTGACTTTC. Translating gives CASGYNVLTF.

The chain carries TRBV6-5 and TRBJ1-3; the D is unclear. The germline V and J ends were trimmed by 0 bases and 7 bases, with 13 bases remaining between them. From germline, CDR1 is MNHEY and CDR2 SVGAGI. CDR3 length: 15 residues. CDR3 nucleotides: TGTGCCAGCAGTTACTCTACCCCCCGAGGGAACACCATATATTTT. This encodes CASSYSTPRGNTIYF.

The V and J genes are TRBV5-1 and TRBJ1-4; D is possibly TRBD1 (6 bases). This CDR3 spans 16 amino acids. Germline V lookup: CDR1 SGHRS, CDR2 YFSETQ. Trimming left V 0 bases short and J 7 bases short, with 16 bases between. Here the CDR3 reads CASSLVGNAGVEKLFF. The CDR3 bases are TGCGCCAGCAGCTTGGTCGGGAATGCAGGGGTTGAAAAACTGTTTTTT.

The chain uses TRBV6-5 and TRBJ2-7; the D gene is possibly TRBD2 (6 bases). V dropped 0 bases and J dropped 7 bases, with 13 bases sitting between them. This CDR3 spans 14 amino acids. The germline gives CDR1 MNHEY, CDR2 SVGAGI. CDR3 sequence: CASSYSTSYLEQYF. The CDR3 nucleotides read TGTGCCAGCAGTTACTCGACTAGTTACCTGGAGCAGTACTTC.

The gene calls are TRBV28 and TRBJ1-6; D is possibly TRBD1 (5 bases). The V end lost 8 bases, the J end lost 5 bases, and 16 bases lay between the germline ends. CDR1 is MDHEN, CDR2 SYDVKM, per germline. The CDR3 covers 15 residues. Written as DNA, the CDR3 is TGTGCCAGCTCCCCAGGGATACACCATAATTCACCCCTCCACTTT. As protein: CASSPGIHHNSPLHF.

This chain links TRBV4-1 with TRBJ2-5; D is possibly TRBD1 (6 bases). Trimming cost V 1 base and J 4 bases, with 10 bases left between them. Germline V lookup: CDR1 MGHRA, CDR2 YSYEKL. The CDR3 has 14 amino acids. This CDR3 reads CASSQVRGGETQYF. The CDR3 coding sequence is TGCGCCAGCAGCCAAGTAAGAGGGGGAGAGACCCAGTACTTC.